This T cell receptor (beta chain) was recovered during a study of shared T cell receptors in the human thymus. Trimming took off 1 base at V and 1 base at J, with 25 bases between the two ends. The CDR3 totals 20 residues. The germline CDR1 and CDR2 sequences are SGHTA and FQGTGA. Here immunoSEQ multiplex PCR was the method, and the copy in TCRdb shows in-frame clones only, minus some. The sample records about 380,000 clones, approximately 95% being singletons. The sample consisted of thymocytes. The rearrangement links TRBV7-3 to TRBJ1-1; a possible D gene is TRBD1 (6 bases). This TCR derives from a human donor. CDR3 loop: CASSLSGYYGTPGGNTEAFF. The CDR3 DNA reads as TGTGCCAGCAGCTTAAGCGGCTACTACGGGACACCCGGAGGGAACACTGAAGCTTTCTTT.